Listed below are T cell receptor beta chains from one sample, sequenced in a study of cytomegalovirus exposure and HLA in healthy donors. TCRdb keeps only in-frame clones here, not all; method: immunoSEQ multiplex PCR. This table has more than 150,000 clones, roughly 80% appearing once. Sequencing was performed on PBMCs. Receptors were obtained from a boy younger than 10 in good health and CMV-seronegative. Each CDR3 is given with its conserved first and last residue. The D gene is left open where the match is weak. Clone size is stated in some rows and not others, as once, few, many or a class when expanded.

d_gene	j_gene	abundance	v_gene	CDR3aa	CDR3nt
TRBD2	TRBJ2-5	NA	TRBV6-5	CASGRAGEETQYF	TGTGCCAGCGGACGAGCGGGAGAAGAGACCCAGTACTTC
TRBD1	TRBJ1-1	NA	TRBV5-1	CASSLFRDRSEAFF	TGCGCCAGCAGCTTATTCCGGGACAGATCTGAAGCTTTCTTT
TRBD2	TRBJ2-7	NA	TRBV5-8	CASSRGLAGSYEQYF	TGTGCCAGCAGCAGGGGACTAGCGGGATCCTACGAGCAGTACTTC
TRBD2	TRBJ2-3	once	TRBV5-1	CASSPRVAGVTDTQYF	TGCGCCAGCAGCCCGAGGGTAGCGGGAGTAACAGATACGCAGTATTTT
NA	TRBJ2-5	NA	TRBV6-5	CASSYSGDGETQYF	TGTGCCAGCAGTTACTCCGGAGATGGAGAGACCCAGTACTTC
NA	TRBJ1-2	NA	TRBV7-9	CASSPRSQIYGYTF	TGTGCCAGCAGCCCTAGGAGCCAGATCTATGGCTACACCTTC
NA	TRBJ2-7	NA	TRBV27	CASSFIAPQGTSYEQYF	TGTGCCAGCAGTTTTATCGCCCCGCAGGGGACGTCCTACGAGCAGTACTTC
NA	TRBJ2-4	NA	TRBV20-1	CSATGPNIQYF	TGCAGTGCTACAGGGCCCAACATTCAGTACTTC
TRBD1	TRBJ1-2	NA	TRBV30	CAWSARTGWEYGYTF	TGTGCCTGGAGTGCCCGGACAGGGTGGGAGTATGGCTACACCTTC
TRBD1	TRBJ2-7	few	TRBV2	CASSLTGGRNLQYF	TGTGCCAGCAGTCTTACAGGGGGCCGAAACCTGCAGTACTTC
NA	TRBJ2-5	NA	TRBV7-6	CASSLAWSSRETQYF	TGTGCCAGCAGCTTAGCGTGGAGCTCCCGAGAGACCCAGTACTTC
TRBD1	TRBJ2-1	NA	TRBV5-1	CASSLPGQGYNEQFF	TGCGCCAGCAGTTTACCGGGACAGGGATACAATGAGCAGTTCTTC
NA	TRBJ1-5	NA	TRBV27	CASSLWRAHQPQHF	TGTGCCAGCAGTTTATGGAGGGCACATCAGCCCCAGCATTTT
NA	TRBJ1-1	NA	TRBV10-2	CASSDYGAGMNTEAFF	TGCGCCAGCAGTGATTACGGAGCAGGGATGAACACTGAAGCTTTCTTT
NA	TRBJ2-2	NA	TRBV28	CASSSPGANTGELFF	TGTGCCAGCAGCTCCCCAGGGGCGAACACCGGGGAGCTGTTTTTT
TRBD2	TRBJ2-3	NA	TRBV5-6	CASSLSLAGSTDTQYF	TGTGCCAGCAGCCTGTCGCTAGCGGGTAGCACAGATACGCAGTATTTT
NA	TRBJ1-2	few	TRBV4-1	CASSQDGRGDYGYTF	TGCGCCAGCAGCCAAGACGGGAGGGGCGACTATGGCTACACCTTC
NA	TRBJ1-2	NA	TRBV28	CATEGNYGYTF	TGTGCCACCGAGGGCAACTATGGCTACACCTTC
NA	TRBJ1-4	NA	TRBV30	CAWNQLGNEKLFF	TGTGCCTGGAACCAACTCGGGAATGAAAAACTGTTTTTT
TRBD1	TRBJ2-7	few	TRBV6-8	CASNMRDRGAGSYEQYF	TGTGCCAGCAACATGCGGGACAGGGGCGCCGGCTCCTACGAGCAGTACTTC
NA	TRBJ2-7	few	TRBV27	CASSHRGISTYEQYF	TGTGCCAGCAGTCACCGAGGAATTTCAACCTACGAGCAGTACTTC
TRBD2	TRBJ2-7	NA	TRBV5-4	CASSFRTSGSYEQYF	TGTGCCAGCAGCTTCCGGACTAGCGGGTCCTACGAGCAGTACTTC